What follows is one T cell receptor (beta chain) and its context. Libraries were prepared by immunoSEQ multiplex PCR; TCRdb keeps only in-frame clonotypes and omits some of them. Of some 68,000 clones listed, roughly 92% were seen once; the top ten hold over 0.3%. The CDR3 consists of 16 residues. The V gene end was trimmed by 5 bases and the J gene end by 2 bases; junction bases not matched to a gene: 12. CDR1 is LNHDA and CDR2 is SQIVND in the germline V gene (reference sequence). The sample is drawn from a study of technical replicates of blood from several donors. Sample: T cells isolated from PBMCs. The TCR was taken from a human donor in good health. The rearrangement links TRBV19 to TRBJ2-7, with 7 nucleotides matching TRBD2. The CDR3 is CASSLLWREIPYEQYF. CDR3 bases: TGTGCCAGTAGTCTCCTTTGGCGGGAGATCCCCTACGAGCAGTACTTC.